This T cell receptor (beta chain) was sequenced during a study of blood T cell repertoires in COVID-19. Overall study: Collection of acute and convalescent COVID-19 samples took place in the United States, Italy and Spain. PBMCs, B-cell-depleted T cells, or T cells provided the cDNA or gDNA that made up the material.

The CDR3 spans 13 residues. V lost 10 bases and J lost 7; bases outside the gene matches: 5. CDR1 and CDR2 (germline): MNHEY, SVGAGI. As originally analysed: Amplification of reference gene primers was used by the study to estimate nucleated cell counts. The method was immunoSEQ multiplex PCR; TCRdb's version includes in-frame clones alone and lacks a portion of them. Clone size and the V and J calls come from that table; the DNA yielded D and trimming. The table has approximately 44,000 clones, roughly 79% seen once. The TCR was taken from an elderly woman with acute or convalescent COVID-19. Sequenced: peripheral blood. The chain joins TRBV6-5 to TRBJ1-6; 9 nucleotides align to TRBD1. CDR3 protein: CANSGQGNSPLHF. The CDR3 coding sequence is TGTGCCAACAGCGGACAGGGGAATTCACCCCTCCACTTT.